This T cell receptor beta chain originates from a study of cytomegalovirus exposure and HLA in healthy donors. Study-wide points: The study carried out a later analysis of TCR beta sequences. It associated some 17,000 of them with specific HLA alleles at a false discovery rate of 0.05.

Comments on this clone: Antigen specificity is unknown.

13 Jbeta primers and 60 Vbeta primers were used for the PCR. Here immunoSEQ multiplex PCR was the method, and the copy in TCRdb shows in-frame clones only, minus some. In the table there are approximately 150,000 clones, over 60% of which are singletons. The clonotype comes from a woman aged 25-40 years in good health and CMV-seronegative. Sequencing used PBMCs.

The CDR3 DNA reads TGTGCCAGCACCTTACGGGAGCACTACAATGAGCAGTTCTTC. Amino acid sequence: CASTLREHYNEQFF. V usage is TRBV5-6 and J usage is TRBJ2-1; possible D gene TRBD2, 6 bases. Deletions cut 6 bases from V and 3 bases from J, with 13 bases between. CDR1 and CDR2 (germline): SGHDT, YYEEEE. CDR3 length: 14 amino acids.